This T cell receptor beta chain is from a study of blood T cell repertoires in COVID-19. The method was immunoSEQ multiplex PCR; TCRdb's version includes in-frame clones alone and lacks a portion of them. The sample shows just over 20,000 clones, about nine tenths of them seen only once. V lost 5 bases, J lost 5 bases, and 9 bases stayed unmatched. The CDR3 is 14 residues long. The germline V gene encodes CDR1 SGHNT and CDR2 YENEEA. The sequenced material came from peripheral blood. V usage is TRBV11-3 and J usage is TRBJ2-7, with TRBD1 matching 7 bases. The source is a man aged 50-60 years with active COVID-19. The CDR3 reads CASSPRDSGDEQYF. The DNA of the CDR3 is TGTGCCAGCAGCCCTCGGGACAGTGGGGACGAGCAGTACTTC.